Listed below are T cell receptor beta chains from one sample, sequenced in a study of cytomegalovirus exposure and HLA in healthy donors. Assay: immunoSEQ multiplex PCR; the TCRdb copy retains only in-frame clones and omits some. The table lists 200,000 or so clones, approximately 82% of them singletons. Specimen: PBMCs. The receptors were sampled from a man in his late teens or twenties in good health and CMV-seronegative. Both conserved end residues are part of each CDR3. The D gene is left open where the match is weak. Expanded clones get a size class; other rows say once, few or many, or leave the size out.

D gene	V gene	J gene	clone size	CDR3 protein	CDR3 DNA
TRBD1	TRBV2	TRBJ2-1	.	CASSDDRGSYNEQFF	TGTGCCAGCAGCGATGACAGGGGTTCCTACAATGAGCAGTTCTTC
TRBD2	TRBV2	TRBJ2-3	.	CASGRADTQYF	TGTGCCAGCGGGAGGGCAGATACGCAGTATTTT
.	TRBV30	TRBJ1-2	.	CAWRTGANYGYTF	TGTGCCTGGAGGACAGGAGCTAACTATGGCTACACCTTC
.	TRBV2	TRBJ1-5	.	CASKATPGRFNNQPQHF	TGTGCCAGCAAGGCGACACCCGGTAGGTTTAACAATCAGCCCCAGCATTTT
.	TRBV4-1	TRBJ1-1	.	CASSLTAGDPMNTEAFF	TGCGCCAGCAGCCTAACTGCAGGGGACCCGATGAACACTGAAGCTTTCTTT
.	TRBV28	TRBJ2-1	.	CASSSSVRGDEQFF	TGTGCCAGCAGCTCTAGTGTTCGGGGTGATGAGCAGTTCTTC
.	TRBV4-2	TRBJ1-3	.	CASSQLFTGNTIYF	TGTGCCAGCAGCCAACTATTTACAGGGAACACCATATATTTT
.	TRBV27	TRBJ1-2	.	CASRLYQWGVYGYTF	TGTGCCAGCAGGCTTTATCAGTGGGGGGTTTATGGCTACACCTTC
.	TRBV7-9	TRBJ2-3	.	CASSPMGGTDTQYF	TGTGCCAGCAGTCCAATGGGAGGCACAGATACGCAGTATTTT
TRBD1	TRBV25-1	TRBJ1-2	.	CASSRGQGAPGYTF	TGTGCCAGCAGTAGGGGACAGGGGGCGCCTGGCTACACCTTC
.	TRBV6-5	TRBJ2-5	.	CASSSNTRQETQYF	TGTGCCAGCAGTTCCAATACTAGACAAGAGACCCAGTACTTC
.	TRBV5-6	TRBJ2-1	.	CASHSLSRYNEQFF	TGTGCCAGCCATAGTCTTAGCCGTTACAATGAGCAGTTCTTC
TRBD1	TRBV19	TRBJ2-1	.	CASSRDSSSYNEQFF	TGTGCCAGTAGTAGGGACAGTAGCTCCTACAATGAGCAGTTCTTC
.	TRBV5-1	TRBJ2-5	.	CASSLALQETQYF	TGCGCCAGCAGCTTGGCCCTTCAAGAGACCCAGTACTTC
TRBD1	TRBV30	TRBJ1-6	.	CAWSVGTGEVSPLHF	TGTGCCTGGAGTGTAGGGACAGGGGAAGTTTCACCCCTCCACTTT
.	TRBV20-1	TRBJ1-2	.	CSAYSRGGYTF	TGCAGTGCTTACAGCCGCGGGGGCTACACCTTC
.	TRBV18	TRBJ2-1	.	CASSLSEGQFF	TGTGCCAGCTCACTTAGCGAGGGGCAGTTCTTC
.	TRBV27	TRBJ1-2	.	CASGNLGGNNYGYTF	TGTGCCAGCGGCAACCTCGGGGGTAATAACTATGGCTACACCTTC
.	TRBV30	TRBJ2-7	.	CAWSPLLESHEQYF	TGTGCCTGGAGTCCTCTTCTAGAATCCCACGAGCAGTACTTC
.	TRBV28	TRBJ2-1	.	CASTPPERNNEQFF	TGTGCCAGCACCCCTCCGGAGCGGAACAATGAGCAGTTCTTC
TRBD2	TRBV2	TRBJ2-3	.	CASSTGTSGSFGTDTQYF	TGTGCCAGCAGTACCGGGACTAGCGGGAGCTTCGGGACAGATACGCAGTATTTT
TRBD1	TRBV27	TRBJ2-2	.	CASSLGQGSGELFF	TGTGCCAGCAGTCTGGGACAGGGAAGCGGGGAGCTGTTTTTT
TRBD2	TRBV7-9	TRBJ2-7	.	CASSRTSGPLEANYEQYF	TGTGCCAGCAGCCGAACTAGCGGGCCTCTCGAGGCCAACTACGAGCAGTACTTC
.	TRBV21-1	TRBJ2-5	.	CASRFISDRLTQETQYF	TGTGCCAGCAGGTTCATCTCGGACAGACTAACACAAGAGACCCAGTACTTC
.	TRBV30	TRBJ1-6	.	CAWSGHPNSPLHF	TGTGCCTGGAGTGGACATCCTAATTCACCCCTCCACTTT
.	TRBV30	TRBJ1-1	.	CAWSVSGGAFF	TGTGCCTGGAGTGTATCTGGCGGGGCTTTCTTT
TRBD2	TRBV6-4	TRBJ2-7	.	CASLPGLAGGLYEQYF	TGTGCCAGCCTGCCCGGACTAGCGGGCGGACTCTACGAGCAGTACTTC
.	TRBV18	TRBJ2-7	.	CASSPTEYEQYF	TGTGCCAGCTCACCTACCGAGTACGAGCAGTACTTC
TRBD2	TRBV5-1	TRBJ2-3	.	CASSVTSGIVDTQYF	TGCGCCAGCAGCGTAACTAGCGGGATAGTAGATACGCAGTATTTT
.	TRBV5-1	TRBJ2-7	.	CASSPIGAPNEQYF	TGCGCCAGCAGCCCGATAGGGGCGCCCAACGAGCAGTACTTC
TRBD1	TRBV11-2	TRBJ1-4	few	CASSLDGTVGEKLFF	TGTGCCAGCAGCTTGGACGGGACAGTTGGGGAAAAACTGTTTTTT
TRBD1	TRBV30	TRBJ1-2	.	CAWRGGQGGRGYTF	TGTGCCTGGAGAGGTGGACAGGGCGGAAGGGGCTACACCTTC
.	TRBV11-2	TRBJ1-2	few	CASSLVRGGHGYTF	TGTGCCAGCAGCTTAGTAAGGGGCGGTCATGGCTACACCTTC